These T cell receptor beta chains were read from a single sample in a study of cytomegalovirus exposure and HLA in healthy donors. Sequencing was performed with immunoSEQ multiplex PCR; in TCRdb, only in-frame clones are kept and a portion is missing. The table shows some 190,000 clones, with 75% to 85% occurring only once. Sequenced input: PBMCs. Every receptor here comes from a woman aged 25 to 39 in good health and CMV-seropositive. The CDR3 runs from the conserved cysteine through the conserved F or W. The order of the fields is J gene, clone size, V gene, D gene, CDR3 length, CDR3 protein, CDR3 DNA. D genes are given only for firm matches. Expanded clones are given a class, and other clones once, few, many or no size at all.

TRBJ1-6 few TRBV5-4 NA 16 CASREYGQFYNSPLHF TGTGCCAGCAGGGAGTACGGACAGTTCTATAATTCACCCCTCCACTTT
TRBJ2-1 NA TRBV5-1 TRBD2 17 CASSLSPLAGTYNEQFF TGCGCCAGCAGCTTGTCGCCCCTAGCGGGGACCTACAATGAGCAGTTCTTC
TRBJ2-7 NA TRBV15 TRBD1 13 CATSRTGFYEQYF TGTGCCACCAGCAGGACAGGGTTCTACGAGCAGTACTTC
TRBJ2-1 few TRBV11-3 TRBD2 15 CASSLDSRENGEQFF TGTGCCAGCAGCTTAGATTCGCGGGAGAATGGTGAGCAGTTCTTC
TRBJ2-5 NA TRBV5-1 TRBD2 16 CASSPRTSGRRETQYF TGCGCCAGCAGCCCCAGGACTAGCGGGAGACGAGAGACCCAGTACTTC
TRBJ2-7 NA TRBV28 NA 19 CASSLVSSDWMERPYEQYF TGTGCCAGCAGTTTGGTCTCTAGCGATTGGATGGAGCGGCCCTACGAGCAGTACTTC
TRBJ2-7 NA TRBV11-2 NA 12 CASSNRVHEQYF TGTGCCAGCAGCAACAGGGTCCACGAGCAGTACTTC
TRBJ1-6 NA TRBV2 NA 14 CASSGATYNSPLHF TGTGCCAGCAGTGGAGCAACTTATAATTCACCCCTCCACTTT
TRBJ2-3 NA TRBV5-1 TRBD2 14 CASSLVRETDTQYF TGCGCCAGCAGCTTGGTGCGGGAGACAGATACGCAGTATTTT
TRBJ2-5 NA TRBV5-1 TRBD1 14 CASTRDRAGETQYF TGCGCCAGCACCCGGGACAGGGCTGGAGAGACCCAGTACTTC
TRBJ2-3 NA TRBV5-1 NA 14 CASSFSGDTDTQYF TGCGCCAGCAGCTTTAGCGGCGACACAGATACGCAGTATTTT
TRBJ2-5 NA TRBV10-3 TRBD2 15 CAISPGLAGGETQYF TGTGCCATCAGTCCGGGACTAGCGGGGGGAGAGACCCAGTACTTC
TRBJ1-2 NA TRBV28 NA 13 CASSLQGKDGYTF TGTGCCAGCAGTCTCCAGGGGAAAGATGGCTACACCTTC
TRBJ1-1 NA TRBV29-1 NA 10 CSVGRGEAFF TGCAGCGTCGGCAGGGGTGAAGCTTTCTTT
TRBJ1-1 NA TRBV7-2 TRBD1 15 CASSYGTGVNTEAFF TGTGCCAGCAGCTACGGGACAGGGGTGAACACTGAAGCTTTCTTT
TRBJ1-2 NA TRBV28 TRBD1 16 CASSLGQGLLNYGYTF TGTGCCAGCAGTTTAGGACAGGGGCTGCTGAACTATGGCTACACCTTC
TRBJ2-2 NA TRBV18 TRBD1 13 CASLTGDTGELFF TGTGCCAGCTTAACAGGGGATACCGGGGAGCTGTTTTTT
TRBJ2-7 few TRBV5-1 TRBD2 15 CASSPGTSVAYEQYF TGCGCCAGCAGCCCCGGGACTAGCGTAGCCTACGAGCAGTACTTC
TRBJ1-4 few TRBV19 NA 14 CASSIAEPDEKLFF TGTGCCAGTAGTATAGCCGAGCCCGATGAAAAACTGTTTTTT
TRBJ1-1 NA TRBV9 NA 16 CASSVGPTALNTEAFF TGTGCCAGCAGCGTAGGCCCAACAGCTTTGAACACTGAAGCTTTCTTT
TRBJ2-7 NA TRBV15 TRBD1 14 CATSKDRGIHEQYF TGTGCCACCAGCAAGGACAGGGGGATTCACGAGCAGTACTTC
TRBJ2-1 few TRBV2 NA 16 CASGGITGTYYNEQFF TGTGCCAGCGGGGGGATAACCGGGACTTACTACAATGAGCAGTTCTTC
TRBJ2-2 NA TRBV27 NA 15 CASSFWDSEPGELFF TGTGCCAGCAGTTTTTGGGACTCCGAACCCGGGGAGCTGTTTTTT
TRBJ1-6 NA TRBV13 NA 17 CASSQDSGTQDNSPLHF TGTGCCAGCAGCCAAGACTCCGGGACACAGGATAATTCACCCCTCCACTTT
TRBJ2-2 NA TRBV19 NA 12 CASARDTGELFF TGTGCCTCTGCCCGGGATACCGGGGAGCTGTTTTTT
TRBJ2-1 once TRBV4-1 NA 18 CASSQGGRGRGLFNEQFF TGCGCCAGCAGCCAAGGAGGTCGGGGGCGGGGGTTATTCAATGAGCAGTTCTTC
TRBJ2-6 once TRBV7-3 NA 14 CASSDTTGANVLTF TGTGCCAGCAGCGATACTACTGGGGCCAACGTCCTGACTTTC
TRBJ1-2 NA TRBV6-5 NA 14 CASRDLRVNYGYTF TGTGCCAGCAGGGACCTCAGGGTTAACTATGGCTACACCTTC
TRBJ2-1 NA TRBV7-3 TRBD2 15 CASSRTSGLYNEQFF TGTGCCAGCAGTCGAACTAGCGGGTTGTACAATGAGCAGTTCTTC
TRBJ2-2 few TRBV6-4 TRBD2 15 CASSPLAGETGELFF TGTGCCAGCAGCCCTCTAGCGGGGGAAACCGGGGAGCTGTTTTTT
TRBJ2-5 NA TRBV30 TRBD2 15 CAWSVGLAGGETQYF TGTGCCTGGAGTGTAGGACTAGCGGGGGGGGAGACCCAGTACTTC
TRBJ2-6 NA TRBV18 TRBD1 18 CASSQTGGIPSGANVLTF TGTGCCAGCTCACAAACAGGGGGAATTCCGTCTGGGGCCAACGTCCTGACTTTC